These 9 T cell receptor beta chains were sequenced from one sample in a study of untreated major depressive disorder (dated by TCRdb to about 2018). Receptors were amplified or captured by the immunoSEQ multiplex PCR assay. TCRdb stores this immuneACCESS table with in-frame sequences only. Part of the clones is absent; in the studies checked, under half of the shortfall reflects unresolved V genes, and no reason is known for the rest. The sample profile shows 15,000 to 20,000 clones; 70% to 90% of them were found once. The ten largest make up 0.8% to 0.9% of the sample. The sequenced sample was CD4+ T cells from PBMCs. The receptors come from a woman between 25 and 40 years old in good health.

The chain joins TRBV28 to TRBJ1-5, with 10 bases lining up with TRBD1. V shed 5 bases, J shed 2 bases, and the junction held 6 bases outside the gene matches. There are 16 residues in the CDR3. CDR1 MDHEN and CDR2 SYDVKM come from the germline V gene. The CDR3 bases are TGTGCCAGCAGTGTTTTGACAGGGGGCGGCAATCAGCCCCAGCATTTT. The encoded protein is CASSVLTGGGNQPQHF.

The chain carries TRBV20-1 and TRBJ2-5; 7 nucleotides line up with TRBD1. Germline V gives CDR1 DFQATT, CDR2 SNEGSKA (reference sequence). V trimming: 4 bases; J trimming: 5 bases; junction bases outside the gene matches: 1. The CDR3 length is 11 residues. The CDR3 loop reads CSATDRETQYF. The CDR3 DNA reads TGCAGTGCTACGGACAGGGAGACCCAGTACTTC.

The chain recombines TRBV28 with TRBJ2-7; 7 nucleotides line up with TRBD2. V was clipped by 3 bases and J by 7 bases; unmatched bases: 9. The CDR3 runs 14 residues. Germline V lookup: CDR1 MDHEN, CDR2 SYDVKM. CDR3 residues: CASSLVAGDREQYF. CDR3 DNA: TGTGCCAGCAGTTTGGTGGCGGGAGATAGAGAGCAGTACTTC.

The chain uses TRBV11-1 and TRBJ2-2, with D perhaps matching TRBD2 (6 bases). CDR1 and CDR2 (germline): SGHAT, FQDESV (reference sequence). This CDR3 is 16 amino acids long. V was trimmed by 1 base and J by 6 bases, leaving 15 bases between them. As DNA, the CDR3 is TGTGCCAGCAGCTTAGGCCACCGGGAGAGGTCCGGGGAGCTGTTTTTT. This sequence encodes CASSLGHRERSGELFF. Variable domain in full (rest from reference TRBV11-1 and TRBJ2-2): EAEVAQSPRYKITEKSQAVAFWCDPISGHATLYWYRQILGQGPELLVQFQDESVVDDSQLPKDRFSAERLKGVDSTLKIQPAELGDSAMYLCASSLGHRERSGELFFGEGSRLTVL.

The DNA for the CDR3 is TGTGCCAGCAGTTCCGGTAACTATGGCTACACCTTC. The encoded protein is CASSSGNYGYTF. The rearrangement joins TRBV6-5 to TRBJ1-2; no clear D gene. From germline, CDR1 is MNHEY and CDR2 SVGAGI. V lost 4 bases, J lost 1 base, and 4 bases lay in between. The CDR3 spans 12 residues.

This rearrangement joins TRBV2 to TRBJ1-5; D is possibly TRBD1 (5 bases). The CDR3 has 15 amino acids. Germline V CDR1 and CDR2: SNHLY, FYNNEI. V shed 0 bases and J shed 7 bases, with 13 bases lying between them. DNA for the CDR3: TGTGCCAGCAGTGAAGCGCCCAGGGTGGGACAGCCCCAGCATTTT. Translated: CASSEAPRVGQPQHF.

V is TRBV30 and J is TRBJ2-1, with D tentatively TRBD2 (7 bases). The germline CDR1 and CDR2 sequences are GTSNPN and SVGIG (reference sequence). Trimming left V 8 bases short and J 9 bases short, with 23 bases between. This CDR3 spans 14 amino acids. In nucleotides, the CDR3 is TGTGCCCAAGGGGGGGCAGTGCTGTACGGTGAGCAGTTCTTC. Its translation: CAQGGAVLYGEQFF.

This clone was counted once. V gene TRBV5-1 combines with J gene TRBJ1-3; possibly TRBD1 for D (6 bases). With 3 bases removed from V and 4 bases from J, the gap between germline ends came to 11 bases. CDR1 and CDR2 (germline): SGHRS, YFSETQ. The CDR3 spans 14 residues. The CDR3 DNA reads as TGCGCCAGCAGCTCCGGGGGCTTGGGAAACACCATATATTTT. Translating gives CASSSGGLGNTIYF.

This rearrangement joins TRBV6-1 to TRBJ2-7, with 11 positions matching TRBD2. Germline V lookup: CDR1 MNHNS, CDR2 SASEGT. V lost 5 bases, J lost 6 bases, and 9 bases stayed unmatched. The CDR3 is 15 amino acids. DNA of the CDR3: TGTGCCAGCAGTACACAACTAGCGGGAGTCCGCGAGCAGTACTTC. This encodes CASSTQLAGVREQYF.